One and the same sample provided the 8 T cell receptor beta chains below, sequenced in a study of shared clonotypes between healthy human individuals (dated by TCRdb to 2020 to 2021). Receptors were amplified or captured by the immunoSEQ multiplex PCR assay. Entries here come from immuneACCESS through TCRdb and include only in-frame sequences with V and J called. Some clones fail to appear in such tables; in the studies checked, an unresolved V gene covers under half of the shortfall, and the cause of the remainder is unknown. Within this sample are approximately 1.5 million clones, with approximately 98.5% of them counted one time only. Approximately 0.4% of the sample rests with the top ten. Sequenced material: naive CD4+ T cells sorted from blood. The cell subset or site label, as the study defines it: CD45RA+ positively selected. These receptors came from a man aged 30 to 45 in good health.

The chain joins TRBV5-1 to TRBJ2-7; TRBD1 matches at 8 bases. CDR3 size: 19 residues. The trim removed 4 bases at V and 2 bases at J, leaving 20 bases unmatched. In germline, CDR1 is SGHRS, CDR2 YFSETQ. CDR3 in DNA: TGCGCCAGCAGCCCGCCTCCCTCAGCTACAGGGGGATATACCTACGAGCAGTACTTC. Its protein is CASSPPPSATGGYTYEQYF.

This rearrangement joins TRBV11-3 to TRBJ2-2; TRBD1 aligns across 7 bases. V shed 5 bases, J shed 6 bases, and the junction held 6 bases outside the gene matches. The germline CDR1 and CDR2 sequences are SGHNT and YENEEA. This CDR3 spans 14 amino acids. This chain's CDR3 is CASSEGAGAGELFF. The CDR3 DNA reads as TGTGCCAGCAGCGAGGGGGCCGGGGCCGGGGAGCTGTTTTTT.

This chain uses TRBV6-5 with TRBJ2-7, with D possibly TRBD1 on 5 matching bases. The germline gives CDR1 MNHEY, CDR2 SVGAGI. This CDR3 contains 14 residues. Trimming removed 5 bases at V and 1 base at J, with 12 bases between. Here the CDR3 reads CASSATTASYEQYF. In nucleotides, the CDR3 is TGTGCCAGCAGTGCGACGACAGCTTCCTACGAGCAGTACTTC.

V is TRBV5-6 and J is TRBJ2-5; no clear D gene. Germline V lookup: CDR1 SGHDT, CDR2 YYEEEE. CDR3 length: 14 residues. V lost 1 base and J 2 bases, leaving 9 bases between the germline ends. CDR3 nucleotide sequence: TGTGCCAGCAGCTTGAGGCTAGGACAAGAGACCCAGTACTTC. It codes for CASSLRLGQETQYF.

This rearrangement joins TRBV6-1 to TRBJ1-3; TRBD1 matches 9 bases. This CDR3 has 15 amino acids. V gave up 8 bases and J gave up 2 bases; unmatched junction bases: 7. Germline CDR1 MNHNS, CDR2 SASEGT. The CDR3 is CASLSRTGAGNTIYF. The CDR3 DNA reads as TGTGCCAGCCTATCCAGGACAGGGGCTGGAAACACCATATATTTT.

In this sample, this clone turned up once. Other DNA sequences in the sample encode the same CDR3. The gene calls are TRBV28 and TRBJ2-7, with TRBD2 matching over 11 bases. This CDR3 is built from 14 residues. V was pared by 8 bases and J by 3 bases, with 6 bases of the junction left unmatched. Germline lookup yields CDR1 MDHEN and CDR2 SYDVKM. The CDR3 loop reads CASSRLAGGYEQYF. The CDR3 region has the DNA TGTGCCAGCTCTAGGCTAGCGGGAGGCTACGAGCAGTACTTC.

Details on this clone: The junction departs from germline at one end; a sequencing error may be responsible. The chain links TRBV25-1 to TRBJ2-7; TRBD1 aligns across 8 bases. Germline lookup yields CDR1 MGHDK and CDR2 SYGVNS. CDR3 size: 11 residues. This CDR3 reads CASSESRGQIF. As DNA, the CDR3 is TGTGCCAGCAGTGAAAGCAGGGGGCAAATCTTC.

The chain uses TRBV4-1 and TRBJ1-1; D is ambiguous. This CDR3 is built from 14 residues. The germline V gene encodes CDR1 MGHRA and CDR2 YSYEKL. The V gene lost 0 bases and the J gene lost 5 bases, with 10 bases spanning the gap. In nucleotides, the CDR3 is TGCGCCAGCAGCCAAGATCCTCTCGGTACTGAAGCTTTCTTT. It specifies CASSQDPLGTEAFF.